This T cell receptor (beta chain) was identified during a study of shared clonotypes between healthy human individuals. Study overall: Donor composition was a couple of women and a few men, aged 18 to 49. Findings and caveats of the study: Depth of sequencing was expected to influence donor clonotype sharing.

The authors ran the assay at deep level. Assay: immunoSEQ multiplex PCR; the TCRdb copy retains only in-frame clones and omits some. Among hundreds of thousands of clones, around four fifths were seen once, and the ten largest hold less than 11%. Comments on this clone: Its antigen is currently unknown.

The receptor was isolated from a young man in good health. The specimen sequenced was memory CD4+ T cells sorted from blood. The subset denotes: CD45RA-negative fraction.

The CDR3 spells CASSTTGTIKTREQFF. The CDR3 region has the DNA TGTGCCAGCAGTACCACCGGGACTATAAAAACCCGTGAGCAGTTCTTC. The chain has TRBV27 and TRBJ2-1; 7 nucleotides align to TRBD2. The germline V gene encodes CDR1 MNHEY and CDR2 SMNVEV (reference sequence). V was clipped by 5 bases and J by 9 bases; unmatched bases: 16. The CDR3 is made up of 16 amino acids.